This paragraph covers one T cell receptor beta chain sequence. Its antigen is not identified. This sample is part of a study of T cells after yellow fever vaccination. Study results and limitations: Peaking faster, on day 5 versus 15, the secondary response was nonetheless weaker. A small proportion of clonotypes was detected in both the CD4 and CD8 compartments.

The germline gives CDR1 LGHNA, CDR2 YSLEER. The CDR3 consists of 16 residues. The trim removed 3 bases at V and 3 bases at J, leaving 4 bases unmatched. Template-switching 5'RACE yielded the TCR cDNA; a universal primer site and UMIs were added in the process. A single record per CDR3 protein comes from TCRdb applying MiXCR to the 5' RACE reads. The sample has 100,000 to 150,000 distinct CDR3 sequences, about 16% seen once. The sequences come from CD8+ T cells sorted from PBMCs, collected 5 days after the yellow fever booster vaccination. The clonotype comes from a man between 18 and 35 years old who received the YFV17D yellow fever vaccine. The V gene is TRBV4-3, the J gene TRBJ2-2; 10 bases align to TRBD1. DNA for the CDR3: TGCGCCAGCAGCCAGGACAGGGGGGCTTACACCGGGGAGCTGTTTTTT. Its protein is CASSQDRGAYTGELFF.